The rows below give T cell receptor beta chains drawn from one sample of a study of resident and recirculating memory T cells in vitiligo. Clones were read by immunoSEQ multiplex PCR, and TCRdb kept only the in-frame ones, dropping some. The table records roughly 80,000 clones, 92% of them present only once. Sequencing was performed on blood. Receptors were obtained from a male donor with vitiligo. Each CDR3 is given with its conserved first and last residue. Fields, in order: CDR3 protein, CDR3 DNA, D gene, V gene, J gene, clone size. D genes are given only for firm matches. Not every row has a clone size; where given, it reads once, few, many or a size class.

CDR3aa: CASSLVEGAGLGDTQYF
CDR3nt: TGTGCCAGCAGTTTGGTGGAGGGGGCAGGTTTGGGGGATACGCAGTATTTT
d_gene: .
v_gene: TRBV28
j_gene: TRBJ2-3
abundance: .

CDR3aa: CASSNRLEGEQFF
CDR3nt: TGTGCCAGCAGTAACCGACTAGAAGGTGAGCAGTTCTTC
d_gene: .
v_gene: TRBV2
j_gene: TRBJ2-1
abundance: .

CDR3aa: CASSLTADTEAFF
CDR3nt: TGTGCCAGCAGCTTAACGGCCGACACTGAAGCTTTCTTT
d_gene: .
v_gene: TRBV7-3
j_gene: TRBJ1-1
abundance: .

CDR3aa: CAGSDLEGGKIMFF
CDR3nt: TGTGCCGGCAGTGACCTGGAGGGCGGTAAGATTATGTTCTTC
d_gene: .
v_gene: TRBV6-4
j_gene: TRBJ2-1
abundance: .

CDR3aa: CASSYSSLRGNTEAFF
CDR3nt: TGCGCCAGCAGCTATTCGTCCCTCAGGGGGAACACTGAAGCTTTCTTT
d_gene: .
v_gene: TRBV5-1
j_gene: TRBJ1-1
abundance: .

CDR3aa: CASSPGEVLNSYNEQFF
CDR3nt: TGTGCCAGCAGCCCGGGAGAGGTTCTCAACTCCTACAATGAGCAGTTCTTC
d_gene: .
v_gene: TRBV28
j_gene: TRBJ2-1
abundance: .

CDR3aa: CASLRGTGETQYF
CDR3nt: TGTGCCAGCTTGCGGGGGACAGGCGAGACCCAGTACTTC
d_gene: .
v_gene: TRBV5-5
j_gene: TRBJ2-5
abundance: .

CDR3aa: CATSRAWGGEGDTGELFF
CDR3nt: TGTGCCACCAGCAGAGCCTGGGGAGGGGAGGGGGACACCGGGGAGCTGTTTTTT
d_gene: .
v_gene: TRBV15
j_gene: TRBJ2-2
abundance: .

CDR3aa: CASSEASTNEKLFF
CDR3nt: TGCGCCAGCAGTGAGGCTTCAACTAATGAAAAACTGTTTTTT
d_gene: .
v_gene: TRBV5-1
j_gene: TRBJ1-4
abundance: .

CDR3aa: CASSWAAGGWTEAFF
CDR3nt: TGTGCCAGCAGTTGGGCCGCAGGGGGCTGGACTGAAGCTTTCTTT
d_gene: TRBD1
v_gene: TRBV28
j_gene: TRBJ1-1
abundance: .

CDR3aa: CASSLEGSQAPYEQYF
CDR3nt: TGTGCCAGCAGCTTGGAAGGTTCACAGGCCCCCTACGAGCAGTACTTC
d_gene: .
v_gene: TRBV5-5
j_gene: TRBJ2-7
abundance: .

CDR3aa: CASSLSASGTSYEQYF
CDR3nt: TGTGCCAGCAGCTTATCCGCTAGCGGGACCTCCTACGAGCAGTACTTC
d_gene: TRBD2
v_gene: TRBV7-6
j_gene: TRBJ2-7
abundance: .

CDR3aa: CASSPGTWELFF
CDR3nt: TGTGCCAGCAGTCCCGGGACTTGGGAGCTGTTTTTT
d_gene: .
v_gene: TRBV6-5
j_gene: TRBJ2-2
abundance: .

CDR3aa: CASRVGQGGADTQYF
CDR3nt: TGTGCCAGCAGAGTTGGACAGGGAGGGGCAGATACGCAGTATTTT
d_gene: .
v_gene: TRBV2
j_gene: TRBJ2-3
abundance: .

CDR3aa: CASSFGSGRGTYNEQFF
CDR3nt: TGTGCCAGCAGCTTCGGTAGCGGGAGGGGGACCTACAATGAGCAGTTCTTC
d_gene: TRBD2
v_gene: TRBV11-3
j_gene: TRBJ2-1
abundance: .

CDR3aa: CASSSGTGVSEQYF
CDR3nt: TGTGCCAGCAGTTCCGGGACAGGGGTGTCCGAGCAGTACTTC
d_gene: TRBD1
v_gene: TRBV28
j_gene: TRBJ2-7
abundance: .

CDR3aa: CASSRLQEGPYNEQFF
CDR3nt: TGCGCCAGCAGCCGATTACAGGAGGGCCCCTACAATGAGCAGTTCTTC
d_gene: .
v_gene: TRBV5-1
j_gene: TRBJ2-1
abundance: .

CDR3aa: CASSQGSNSQETQYF
CDR3nt: TGTGCCAGCAGCCAAGGCAGTAATTCCCAAGAGACCCAGTACTTC
d_gene: .
v_gene: TRBV4-2
j_gene: TRBJ2-5
abundance: .

CDR3aa: CASSIVEGSVEQFF
CDR3nt: TGTGCCAGTAGTATAGTGGAAGGGAGTGTTGAGCAGTTCTTC
d_gene: .
v_gene: TRBV19
j_gene: TRBJ2-1
abundance: .

CDR3aa: CASGLVLSRNQPQHF
CDR3nt: TGTGCTAGTGGTTTGGTACTTTCACGCAATCAGCCCCAGCATTTT
d_gene: .
v_gene: TRBV12-5
j_gene: TRBJ1-5
abundance: .

CDR3aa: CASSQDLGQGGDYGYTF
CDR3nt: TGTGCCAGCAGCCAAGATCTTGGACAGGGGGGGGACTATGGCTACACCTTC
d_gene: TRBD1
v_gene: TRBV14
j_gene: TRBJ1-2
abundance: .

CDR3aa: CASSLYTGNQPQHF
CDR3nt: TGTGCCAGCAGCTTATATACCGGGAATCAGCCCCAGCATTTT
d_gene: .
v_gene: TRBV7-6
j_gene: TRBJ1-5
abundance: .

CDR3aa: CASTSPKAGYQGPQHF
CDR3nt: TGTGCCAGCACCTCCCCAAAAGCGGGATATCAGGGGCCCCAGCATTTT
d_gene: .
v_gene: TRBV28
j_gene: TRBJ1-5
abundance: .

CDR3aa: CSALGGTANSGSSYNEQFF
CDR3nt: TGCAGCGCGCTTGGGGGGACAGCTAATAGCGGGAGCTCCTACAATGAGCAGTTCTTC
d_gene: TRBD2
v_gene: TRBV29-1
j_gene: TRBJ2-1
abundance: once

CDR3aa: CASSLSGHGPYEQYF
CDR3nt: TGTGCCAGCAGTTTGTCGGGACACGGACCCTACGAGCAGTACTTC
d_gene: .
v_gene: TRBV28
j_gene: TRBJ2-7
abundance: .

CDR3aa: CASRSPRTGYEQYF
CDR3nt: TGCGCCAGCAGGTCTCCTAGGACAGGCTACGAGCAGTACTTC
d_gene: TRBD1
v_gene: TRBV5-1
j_gene: TRBJ2-7
abundance: once

CDR3aa: CASSLEGAGHTEAFF
CDR3nt: TGTGCCAGCAGCTTGGAGGGGGCAGGGCACACTGAAGCTTTCTTT
d_gene: TRBD1
v_gene: TRBV5-4
j_gene: TRBJ1-1
abundance: .

CDR3aa: CASSWVAPYNEQFF
CDR3nt: TGCGCCAGCAGCTGGGTAGCGCCGTACAATGAGCAGTTCTTC
d_gene: .
v_gene: TRBV5-1
j_gene: TRBJ2-1
abundance: .

CDR3aa: CAVDRYLEYF
CDR3nt: TGCGCCGTCGACAGGTACCTGGAGTACTTC
d_gene: .
v_gene: TRBV10-1
j_gene: TRBJ2-7
abundance: .

CDR3aa: CASSSTGRMLVDTQYF
CDR3nt: TGTGCCAGCAGCTCCACAGGGCGGATGCTTGTGGATACGCAGTATTTT
d_gene: .
v_gene: TRBV7-3
j_gene: TRBJ2-3
abundance: .

CDR3aa: CASSVGQANTEAFF
CDR3nt: TGTGCCAGCAGCGTCGGACAGGCGAACACTGAAGCTTTCTTT
d_gene: TRBD1
v_gene: TRBV11-3
j_gene: TRBJ1-1
abundance: once

CDR3aa: CASSYPTGADTQYF
CDR3nt: TGTGCCAGCAGTTACCCTACAGGGGCCGATACGCAGTATTTT
d_gene: TRBD1
v_gene: TRBV6-6
j_gene: TRBJ2-3
abundance: .

CDR3aa: CASSYSQGSEQYF
CDR3nt: TGTGCCAGCAGTTACTCGCAGGGATCCGAGCAGTACTTC
d_gene: .
v_gene: TRBV6-6
j_gene: TRBJ2-7
abundance: .

CDR3aa: CASSLWGPGANVLTF
CDR3nt: TGTGCCAGCAGCTTGTGGGGGCCTGGGGCCAACGTCCTGACTTTC
d_gene: .
v_gene: TRBV5-6
j_gene: TRBJ2-6
abundance: .

CDR3aa: CASSLNHYTEAFF
CDR3nt: TGTGCCAGCTCCCTAAACCACTACACTGAAGCTTTCTTT
d_gene: .
v_gene: TRBV2
j_gene: TRBJ1-1
abundance: .

CDR3aa: CASSQQGTSGAGELFF
CDR3nt: TGTGCCAGCAGCCAGCAAGGGACTAGCGGGGCCGGGGAGCTGTTTTTT
d_gene: TRBD2
v_gene: TRBV7-6
j_gene: TRBJ2-2
abundance: .

CDR3aa: CASSFDRETQYF
CDR3nt: TGCGCCAGCAGCTTCGACAGAGAGACCCAGTACTTC
d_gene: .
v_gene: TRBV5-1
j_gene: TRBJ2-5
abundance: .

CDR3aa: CASSLVGGTDTQYF
CDR3nt: TGTGCCAGCAGCTTAGTGGGGGGTACGGATACGCAGTATTTT
d_gene: .
v_gene: TRBV11-3
j_gene: TRBJ2-3
abundance: .

CDR3aa: CASSFDGFRETQYF
CDR3nt: TGTGCCAGCAGCTTCGACGGGTTTAGAGAGACCCAGTACTTC
d_gene: .
v_gene: TRBV5-5
j_gene: TRBJ2-5
abundance: .

CDR3aa: CASWEGEETQYF
CDR3nt: TGTGCCAGCTGGGAGGGTGAAGAGACCCAGTACTTC
d_gene: TRBD2
v_gene: TRBV18
j_gene: TRBJ2-5
abundance: .

CDR3aa: CASSFLYLSSGANVLTF
CDR3nt: TGTGCCAGCAGTTTCCTATACTTGTCCTCTGGGGCCAACGTCCTGACTTTC
d_gene: .
v_gene: TRBV27
j_gene: TRBJ2-6
abundance: .

CDR3aa: CASSGSYNEQFF
CDR3nt: TGTGCCAGCAGCGGCTCCTACAATGAGCAGTTCTTC
d_gene: .
v_gene: TRBV28
j_gene: TRBJ2-1
abundance: .

CDR3aa: CASRSRDWQNEQFF
CDR3nt: TGTGCCAGCAGGTCCCGGGACTGGCAGAATGAGCAGTTCTTC
d_gene: .
v_gene: TRBV6-1
j_gene: TRBJ2-1
abundance: .

CDR3aa: CASRLAFRSGFGANVLTF
CDR3nt: TGTGCCAGTAGATTAGCTTTTAGGTCTGGCTTCGGGGCCAACGTCCTGACTTTC
d_gene: .
v_gene: TRBV19
j_gene: TRBJ2-6
abundance: .

CDR3aa: CASSPPGGGTDTQYF
CDR3nt: TGTGCCAGCAGCCCCCCGGGCGGGGGAACAGATACGCAGTATTTT
d_gene: TRBD2
v_gene: TRBV7-3
j_gene: TRBJ2-3
abundance: .

CDR3aa: CSVVDRVNQPQHF
CDR3nt: TGCAGCGTTGTCGACAGGGTCAATCAGCCCCAGCATTTT
d_gene: TRBD1
v_gene: TRBV29-1
j_gene: TRBJ1-5
abundance: .